This T cell receptor (beta chain) stems from a study of long-term antiretroviral therapy in people with HIV. Across the whole study: First collections came about a decade before the 2015 immediate-ART recommendation.

Runs used v3.0 of the immunoSEQ assay and were done at survey level. The data were produced by immunoSEQ multiplex PCR, yet TCRdb's version contains in-frame clones alone and is incomplete. Among under 15,000 clones listed, 70% to 80% were seen once. Turning to this clone: Its target is not known.

CDR3 size: 13 residues. Germline V gives CDR1 SNHLY, CDR2 FYNNEI. Trimming left V 7 bases short and J 3 bases short, with 12 bases between. Findings and caveats of the study: The repertoire was dominated at all time points by clones expanded before ART.

The V gene is TRBV2, the J gene TRBJ1-2, with TRBD1 as a possible D gene (6 bases). The sequenced sample was unsorted PBMCs, obtained 0.5 years before starting antiretroviral therapy. The sequence was collected from a woman aged 40 to 55 with HIV. CDR3 in DNA: TGTGCCAGCACCCTAGGGGGGGACTATGGCTACACCTTC. Protein product: CASTLGGDYGYTF.